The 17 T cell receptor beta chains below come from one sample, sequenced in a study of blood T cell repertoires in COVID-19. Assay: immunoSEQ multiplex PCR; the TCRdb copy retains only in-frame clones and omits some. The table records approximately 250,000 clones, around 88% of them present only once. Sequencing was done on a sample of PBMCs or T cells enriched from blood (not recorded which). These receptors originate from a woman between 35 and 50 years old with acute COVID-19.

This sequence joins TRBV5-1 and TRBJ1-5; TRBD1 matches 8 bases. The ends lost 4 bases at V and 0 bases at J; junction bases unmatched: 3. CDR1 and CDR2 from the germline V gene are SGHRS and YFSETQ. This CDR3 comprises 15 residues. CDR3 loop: CASSGDRSSNQPQHF. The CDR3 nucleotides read TGCGCCAGCAGCGGGGACAGGAGTAGCAATCAGCCCCAGCATTTT.

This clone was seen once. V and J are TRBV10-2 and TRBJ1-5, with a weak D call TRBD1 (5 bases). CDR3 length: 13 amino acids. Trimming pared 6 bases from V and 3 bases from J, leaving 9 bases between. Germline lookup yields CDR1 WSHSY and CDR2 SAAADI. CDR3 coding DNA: TGCGCCAGCAGGCGGGACCCCAATCAGCCCCAGCATTTT. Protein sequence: CASRRDPNQPQHF.

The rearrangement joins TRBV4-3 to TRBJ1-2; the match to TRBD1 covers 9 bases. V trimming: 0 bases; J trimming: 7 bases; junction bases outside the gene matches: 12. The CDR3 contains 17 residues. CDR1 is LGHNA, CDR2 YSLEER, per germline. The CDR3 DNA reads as TGCGCCAGCAGCCAAGAAGGGTCCGGACAGGGGATGGCTGGCTACACCTTC. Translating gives CASSQEGSGQGMAGYTF.

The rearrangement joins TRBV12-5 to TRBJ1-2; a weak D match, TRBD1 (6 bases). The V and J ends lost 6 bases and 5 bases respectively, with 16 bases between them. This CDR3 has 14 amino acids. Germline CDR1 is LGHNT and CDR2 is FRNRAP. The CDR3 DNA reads TGTGCTAGTGGACTCGGGACAAGTTTGTATGGCTACACCTTC. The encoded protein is CASGLGTSLYGYTF.

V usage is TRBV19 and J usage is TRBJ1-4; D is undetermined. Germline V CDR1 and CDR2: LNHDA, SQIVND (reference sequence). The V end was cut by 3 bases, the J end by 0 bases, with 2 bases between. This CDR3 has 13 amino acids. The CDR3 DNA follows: TGTGCCAGTAGTATTACAACTAATGAAAAACTGTTTTTT. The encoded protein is CASSITTNEKLFF.

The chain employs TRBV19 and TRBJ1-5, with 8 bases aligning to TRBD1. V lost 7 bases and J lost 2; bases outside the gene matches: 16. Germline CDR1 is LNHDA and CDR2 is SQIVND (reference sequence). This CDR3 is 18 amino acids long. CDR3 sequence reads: CASNPDRVGTSGNQPQHF. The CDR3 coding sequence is TGTGCCAGTAACCCGGACAGGGTCGGTACTTCGGGCAATCAGCCCCAGCATTTT.

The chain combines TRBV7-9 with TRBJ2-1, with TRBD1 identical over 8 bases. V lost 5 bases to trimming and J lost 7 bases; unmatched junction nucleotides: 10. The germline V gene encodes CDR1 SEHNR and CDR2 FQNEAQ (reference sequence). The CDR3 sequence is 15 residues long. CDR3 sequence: CASSAAGGSRNEQFF. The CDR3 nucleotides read TGTGCCAGCAGCGCGGCAGGGGGCTCAAGGAATGAGCAGTTCTTC.

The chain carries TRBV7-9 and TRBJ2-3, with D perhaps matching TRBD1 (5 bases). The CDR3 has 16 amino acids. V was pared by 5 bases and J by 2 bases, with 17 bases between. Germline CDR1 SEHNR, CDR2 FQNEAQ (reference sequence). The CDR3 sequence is CASSPDGGGHTDTQYF. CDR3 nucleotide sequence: TGTGCCAGCAGCCCAGACGGTGGCGGACACACAGATACGCAGTATTTT.

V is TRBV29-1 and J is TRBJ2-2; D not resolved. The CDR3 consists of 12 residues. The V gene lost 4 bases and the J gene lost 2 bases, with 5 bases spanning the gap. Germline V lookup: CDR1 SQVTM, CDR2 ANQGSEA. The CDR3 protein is CSVGLNTGELFF. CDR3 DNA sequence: TGCAGCGTTGGTCTCAACACCGGGGAGCTGTTTTTT.

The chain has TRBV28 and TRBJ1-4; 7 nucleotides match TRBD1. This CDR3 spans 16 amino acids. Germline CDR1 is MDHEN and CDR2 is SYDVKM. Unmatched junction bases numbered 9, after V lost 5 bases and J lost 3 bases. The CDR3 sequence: CASSTPPGQPNEKLFF. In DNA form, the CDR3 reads TGTGCCAGCAGTACCCCCCCGGGACAGCCTAATGAAAAACTGTTTTTT. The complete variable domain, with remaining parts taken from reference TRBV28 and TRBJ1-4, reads DVKVTQSSRYLVKRTGEKVFLECVQDMDHENMFWYRQDPGLGLRLIYFSYDVKMKEKGDIPEGYSVSREKKERFSLILESASTNQTSMYLCASSTPPGQPNEKLFFGSGTQLSVL.

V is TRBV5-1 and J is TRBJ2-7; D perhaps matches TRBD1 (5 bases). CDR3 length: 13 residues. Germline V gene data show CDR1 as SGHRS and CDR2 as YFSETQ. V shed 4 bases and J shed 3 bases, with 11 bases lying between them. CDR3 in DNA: TGCGCCAGCAGCAAGCCCACAGGCTACGAGCAGTACTTC. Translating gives CASSKPTGYEQYF.

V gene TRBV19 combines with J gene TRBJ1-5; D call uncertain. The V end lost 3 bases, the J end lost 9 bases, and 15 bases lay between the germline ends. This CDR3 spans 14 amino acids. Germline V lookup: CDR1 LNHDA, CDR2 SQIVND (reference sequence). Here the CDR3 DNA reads TGTGCCAGTAGTATCTGGGAGGGCTTCGGGCCCCAGCATTTT. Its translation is CASSIWEGFGPQHF.

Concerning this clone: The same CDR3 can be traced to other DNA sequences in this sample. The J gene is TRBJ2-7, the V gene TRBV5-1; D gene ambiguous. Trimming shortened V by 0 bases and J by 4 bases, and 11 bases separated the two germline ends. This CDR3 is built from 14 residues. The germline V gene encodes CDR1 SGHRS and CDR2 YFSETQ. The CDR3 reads CASSLAGGSYEQYV. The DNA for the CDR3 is TGCGCCAGCAGCTTGGCTGGCGGATCATACGAGCAGTACGTC.

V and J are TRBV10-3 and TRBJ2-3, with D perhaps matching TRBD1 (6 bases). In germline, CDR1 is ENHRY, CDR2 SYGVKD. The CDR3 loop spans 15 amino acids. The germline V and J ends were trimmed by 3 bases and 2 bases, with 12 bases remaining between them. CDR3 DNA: TGTGCCATCAGTGATGGACAGAAGGACACAGATACGCAGTATTTT. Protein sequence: CAISDGQKDTDTQYF.

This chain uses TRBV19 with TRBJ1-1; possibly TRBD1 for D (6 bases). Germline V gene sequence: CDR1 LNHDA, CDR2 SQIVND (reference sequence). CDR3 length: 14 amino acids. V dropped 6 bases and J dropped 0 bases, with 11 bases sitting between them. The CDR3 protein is CASRLGGLNTEAFF. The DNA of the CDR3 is TGTGCCAGTAGGCTAGGGGGACTGAACACTGAAGCTTTCTTT.

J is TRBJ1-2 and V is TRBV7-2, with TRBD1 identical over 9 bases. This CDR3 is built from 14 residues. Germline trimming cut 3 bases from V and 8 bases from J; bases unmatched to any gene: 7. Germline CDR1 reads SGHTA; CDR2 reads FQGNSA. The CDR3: CASSFIQGAGGYTF. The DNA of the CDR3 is TGTGCCAGCAGCTTCATACAGGGGGCGGGCGGCTACACCTTC. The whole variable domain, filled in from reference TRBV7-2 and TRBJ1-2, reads GAGVSQSPSNKVTEKGKDVELRCDPISGHTALYWYRQSLGQGLEFLIYFQGNSAPDKSGLPSDRFSAERTGGSVSTLTIQRTQQEDSAVYLCASSFIQGAGGYTFGSGTRLTVV.

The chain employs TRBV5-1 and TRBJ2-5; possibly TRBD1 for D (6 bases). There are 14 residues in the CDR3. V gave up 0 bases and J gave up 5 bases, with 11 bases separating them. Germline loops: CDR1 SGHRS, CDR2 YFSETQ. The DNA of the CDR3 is TGCGCCAGCAGCTTGGCTCAGGGGCCCGAGACCCAGTACTTC. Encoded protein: CASSLAQGPETQYF.